The 16 T cell receptor beta chains listed next were all sequenced from one sample in a study of cytomegalovirus exposure and HLA in healthy donors. 60 Vbeta and 13 Jbeta primers were used in PCR. The method was immunoSEQ multiplex PCR; TCRdb's version includes in-frame clones alone and lacks a portion of them. The sample lists around 150,000 clones; about four fifths were seen once. Sequencing input: PBMCs. Receptors were obtained from a woman in her fifties or sixties in good health and CMV-seronegative.

The V call is TRBV28, the J call TRBJ1-1; no reliable D call. Trimming removed 3 bases at V and 6 bases at J, with 8 bases between. The V gene's germline CDR1 is MDHEN and CDR2 SYDVKM. This CDR3 contains 12 residues. In nucleotides, the CDR3 is TGTGCCAGCAGTTTTAGCGCTTCTGAAGCTTTCTTT. Protein: CASSFSASEAFF.

This clone was seen only once. CDR3 sequence reads: CASSAGISTYEQYF. The DNA for the CDR3 is TGTGCCAGCAGCGCCGGGATTAGCACCTACGAGCAGTACTTC. The chain has TRBV5-4 and TRBJ2-5, with D perhaps TRBD2 (5 bases). The better agreement between TRBJ2-7 and the DNA end casts doubt on the J call. Germline CDR1 reads SGHNT; CDR2 reads YYREEE (reference sequence). CDR3 size: 14 residues.

The chain carries TRBV11-3 and TRBJ2-5; D is perhaps TRBD2 (6 bases). The CDR3 length is 12 residues. Trimming pared 1 base from V and 7 bases from J, leaving 7 bases between. CDR1 and CDR2 from the germline V gene are SGHNT and YENEEA. The CDR3 DNA sequence: TGTGCCAGCAGCTTAGTCGGGGGGACCCAGTACTTC. It is translated as CASSLVGGTQYF.

This rearrangement joins TRBV11-2 to TRBJ2-3; TRBD2 matches 8 bases. In germline, CDR1 is SGHAT, CDR2 FQNNGV. The length of the CDR3 is 15 residues. Trimming at V came to 10 bases and at J to 6 bases, leaving 15 bases not matched to a gene. CDR3 loop: CATDELGLAWDTQYF. In DNA form, the CDR3 reads TGTGCCACGGACGAGCTCGGACTAGCATGGGATACGCAGTATTTT.

The chain has TRBV19 and TRBJ1-1, with 10 nucleotides matching TRBD1. Germline V lookup: CDR1 LNHDA, CDR2 SQIVND (reference sequence). V shed 10 bases and J 5 bases; nucleotides not matched to a gene: 13. CDR3 size: 15 residues. CDR3 in amino acids: CATAKGDRGNTEAFF. CDR3 nucleotide sequence: TGTGCCACCGCTAAGGGGGACAGGGGCAATACTGAAGCTTTCTTT.

The chain couples TRBV21-1 to TRBJ2-2; no DNA check was done on the table's D call, TRBD2. TRBV21-1 is flagged as a pseudogene. The CDR3 loop spans 19 amino acids. CDR3 bases: TGTGCCAGCAGCATCCCGGGACTAGCGGGAGGGCGAAACACCGGGGAGCTGTTTTTT. Amino acids: CASSIPGLAGGRNTGELFF.

The rearrangement uses TRBV5-6 and TRBJ2-5, with a tentative D call TRBD1 (5 bases). CDR3 size: 14 residues. Germline CDR1 SGHDT, CDR2 YYEEEE. The germline V and J ends were trimmed by 4 bases and 4 bases, with 14 bases remaining between them. The CDR3 coding sequence is TGTGCCAGCAGCCCGGACGTGGGGCGAGAGACCCAGTACTTC. Its protein product is CASSPDVGRETQYF. The complete variable domain, with remaining parts taken from reference TRBV5-6 and TRBJ2-5, reads DAGVTQSPTHLIKTRGQQVTLRCSPKSGHDTVSWYQQALGQGPQFIFQYYEEEERQRGNFPDRFSGHQFPNYSSELNVNALLLGDSALYLCASSPDVGRETQYFGPGTRLLVL.

As for this clone: The same CDR3 also results from other DNA sequences found in this sample. J is TRBJ2-1 and V is TRBV7-2; D is possibly TRBD2 (6 bases). The germline V gene has CDR1 SGHTA and CDR2 FQGNSA. Trimming took off 1 base at V and 0 bases at J, with 7 bases between the two ends. The CDR3 consists of 15 residues. CDR3 sequence (DNA): TGTGCCAGCAGCTTAGACGGGAGCTCCTACAATGAGCAGTTCTTC. Translating it yields CASSLDGSSYNEQFF.

The genes are TRBV2 and TRBJ1-2; TRBD1 is a possible D gene (5 bases). The germline V gene encodes CDR1 SNHLY and CDR2 FYNNEI. The germline V and J ends were trimmed by 6 bases and 6 bases, with 17 bases remaining between them. This CDR3 has 14 residues. The CDR3 protein is CASSTGLLENGYTF. The CDR3 bases are TGTGCCAGCAGCACGGGACTACTTGAAAATGGCTACACCTTC.

V and J are TRBV2 and TRBJ1-2, with TRBD1 matching over 7 bases. Germline loops: CDR1 SNHLY, CDR2 FYNNEI. There are 13 residues in the CDR3. V lost 6 bases and J lost 4; bases outside the gene matches: 5. CDR3 region: CASSPGQAYGYTF. In nucleotides, the CDR3 is TGTGCCAGCAGCCCCGGACAGGCCTATGGCTACACCTTC.

This clone was observed a few times. This chain uses TRBV7-2 with TRBJ2-3; TRBD2 matches at 8 bases. The CDR3 is 15 amino acids. Germline-derived CDR1 and CDR2 are SGHTA and FQGNSA. Trimming at V came to 3 bases and at J to 6 bases, leaving 8 bases not matched to a gene. The CDR3 sequence is CASSFQAGESDTQYF. In DNA form, the CDR3 reads TGTGCCAGCAGCTTTCAAGCGGGAGAGTCGGATACGCAGTATTTT.

The rearrangement uses TRBV2 and TRBJ2-7; 7 nucleotides align to TRBD2. The germline V gene has CDR1 SNHLY and CDR2 FYNNEI. CDR3 length: 12 amino acids. V trimming: 4 bases; J trimming: 3 bases; junction bases outside the gene matches: 0. CDR3 DNA: TGTGCCAGCAGTGGGGGGGGCTACGAGCAGTACTTC. This gives the protein CASSGGGYEQYF.

The chain couples TRBV6-4 to TRBJ2-1, with TRBD2 as a possible D gene (6 bases). V gave up 0 bases and J gave up 9 bases, with 12 bases separating them. Germline CDR1 and CDR2: MRHNA and SNTAGT. There are 14 residues in the CDR3. CDR3 DNA sequence: TGTGCCAGCAGTGACTCGGAGGGCGCGGGTGAGCAGTTCTTC. Translated: CASSDSEGAGEQFF.

Notes on this clone: This CDR3 is also generated by other DNA sequences in the sample. The chain employs TRBV29-1 and TRBJ1-2; D unresolved. The CDR3 has 12 residues. Germline CDR1 reads SQVTM; CDR2 reads ANQGSEA. Trimming left V 1 base short and J 5 bases short, with 8 bases between. The DNA for the CDR3 is TGCAGCGTTGAAGTTCGAGGGTATGGCTACACCTTC. Translating it yields CSVEVRGYGYTF.

This clone was recorded a few times. The chain carries TRBV7-8 and TRBJ1-2; perhaps TRBD1 as D (6 bases). The CDR3 sequence is 13 residues long. CDR1 is SGHVS and CDR2 is FQNEAQ in the germline V gene. Trimming cost V 4 bases and J 6 bases, with 12 bases left between them. DNA for the CDR3: TGTGCCAGCAGCTGGGCAGGGGCCGATGGCTACACCTTC. Protein: CASSWAGADGYTF.

J is TRBJ2-1 and V is TRBV4-1; 10 bases agree with TRBD2. CDR3 length equals 16 residues. Germline loops: CDR1 MGHRA, CDR2 YSYEKL. The junction had 3 bases not matched to a gene; V was cut back by 3 bases and J by 1 base. CDR3 DNA: TGCGCCAGCAGCCATGTAGCGGGAGGTTCCTACAATGAGCAGTTCTTC. It specifies CASSHVAGGSYNEQFF.